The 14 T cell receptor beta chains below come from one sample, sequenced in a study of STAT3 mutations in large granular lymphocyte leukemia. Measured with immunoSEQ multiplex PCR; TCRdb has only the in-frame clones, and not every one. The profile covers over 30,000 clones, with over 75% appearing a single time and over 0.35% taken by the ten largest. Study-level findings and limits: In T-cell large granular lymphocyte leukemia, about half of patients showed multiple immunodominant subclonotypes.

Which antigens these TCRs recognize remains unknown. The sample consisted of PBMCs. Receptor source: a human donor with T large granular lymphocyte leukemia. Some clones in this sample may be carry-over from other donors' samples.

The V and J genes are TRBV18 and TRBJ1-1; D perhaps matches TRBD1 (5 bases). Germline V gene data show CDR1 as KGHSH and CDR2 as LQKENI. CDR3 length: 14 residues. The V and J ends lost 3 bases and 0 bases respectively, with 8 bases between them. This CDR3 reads CASSPTVMNTEAFF. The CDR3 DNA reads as TGTGCCAGCTCACCGACAGTCATGAACACTGAAGCTTTCTTT.

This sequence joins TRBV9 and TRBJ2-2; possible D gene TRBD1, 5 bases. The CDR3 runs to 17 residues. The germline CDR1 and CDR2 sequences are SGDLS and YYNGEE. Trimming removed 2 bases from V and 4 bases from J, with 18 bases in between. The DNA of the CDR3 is TGTGCCAGCAGCGTCCAAAAGATGGCAGGGTTCACCGGGGAGCTGTTTTTT. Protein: CASSVQKMAGFTGELFF.

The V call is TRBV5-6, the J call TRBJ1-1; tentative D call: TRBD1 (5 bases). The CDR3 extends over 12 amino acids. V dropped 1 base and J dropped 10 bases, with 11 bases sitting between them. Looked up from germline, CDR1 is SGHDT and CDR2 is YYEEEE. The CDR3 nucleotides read TGTGCCAGCAGCTTGAAGGGACGCGGAGCTTTCTTT. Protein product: CASSLKGRGAFF.

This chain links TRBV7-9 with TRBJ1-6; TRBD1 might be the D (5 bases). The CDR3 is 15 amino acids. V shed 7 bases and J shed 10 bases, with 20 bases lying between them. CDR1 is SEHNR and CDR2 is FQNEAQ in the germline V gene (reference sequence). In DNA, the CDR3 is TGTGCCAGCATTTCTGACCAGGGAAGTGGCTCACCCCTCCACTTT. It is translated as CASISDQGSGSPLHF.

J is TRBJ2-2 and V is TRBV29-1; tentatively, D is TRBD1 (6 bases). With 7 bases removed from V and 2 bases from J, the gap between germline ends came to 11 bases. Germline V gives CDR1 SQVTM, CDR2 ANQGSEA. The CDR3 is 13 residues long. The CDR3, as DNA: TGCAGCGCCCGGACAGTAAACACCGGGGAGCTGTTTTTT. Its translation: CSARTVNTGELFF.

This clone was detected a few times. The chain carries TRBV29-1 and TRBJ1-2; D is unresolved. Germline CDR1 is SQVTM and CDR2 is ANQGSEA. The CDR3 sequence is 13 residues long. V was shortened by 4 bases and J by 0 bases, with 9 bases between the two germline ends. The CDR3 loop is CSVVLLANYGYTF. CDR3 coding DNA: TGCAGCGTTGTCCTCTTAGCTAACTATGGCTACACCTTC.

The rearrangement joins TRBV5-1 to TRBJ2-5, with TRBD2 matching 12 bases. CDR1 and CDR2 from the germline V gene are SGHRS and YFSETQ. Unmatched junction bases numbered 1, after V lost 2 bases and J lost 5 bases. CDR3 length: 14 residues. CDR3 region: CASSLGTSGETQYF. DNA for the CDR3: TGCGCCAGCAGCTTAGGGACTAGCGGGGAGACCCAGTACTTC.

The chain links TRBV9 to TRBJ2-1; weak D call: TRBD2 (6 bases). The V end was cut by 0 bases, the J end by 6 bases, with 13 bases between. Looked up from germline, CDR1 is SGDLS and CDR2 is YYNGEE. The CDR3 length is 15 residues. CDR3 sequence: CASSVGASAGNEQFF. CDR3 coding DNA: TGTGCCAGCAGCGTAGGGGCTAGCGCAGGCAATGAGCAGTTCTTC.

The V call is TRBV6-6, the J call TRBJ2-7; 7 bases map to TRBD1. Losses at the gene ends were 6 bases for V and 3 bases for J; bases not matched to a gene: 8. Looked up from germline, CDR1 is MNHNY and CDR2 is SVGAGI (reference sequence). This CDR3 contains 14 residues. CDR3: CASSQQGTGYEQYV. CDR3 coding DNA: TGTGCCAGCAGCCAACAGGGGACGGGCTACGAGCAGTACGTC.

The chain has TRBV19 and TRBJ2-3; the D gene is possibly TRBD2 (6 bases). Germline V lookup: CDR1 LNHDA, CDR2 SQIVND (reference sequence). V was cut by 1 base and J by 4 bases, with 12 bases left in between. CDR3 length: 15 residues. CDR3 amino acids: CASSIAGEEADTQYF. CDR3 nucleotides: TGTGCCAGTAGTATAGCGGGGGAGGAGGCAGATACGCAGTATTTT.

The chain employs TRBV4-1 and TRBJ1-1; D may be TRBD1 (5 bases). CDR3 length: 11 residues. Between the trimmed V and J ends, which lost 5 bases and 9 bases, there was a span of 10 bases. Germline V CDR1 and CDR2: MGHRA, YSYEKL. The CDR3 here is CASSSGSQAFF. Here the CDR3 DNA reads TGCGCCAGCAGCTCAGGGAGCCAAGCTTTCTTT.

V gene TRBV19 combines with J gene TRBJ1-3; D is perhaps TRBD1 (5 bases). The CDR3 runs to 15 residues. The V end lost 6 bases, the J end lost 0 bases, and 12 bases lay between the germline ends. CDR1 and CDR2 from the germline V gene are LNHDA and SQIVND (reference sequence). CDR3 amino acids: CASRSGTGSGNTIYF. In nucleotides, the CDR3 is TGTGCCAGTAGATCTGGGACGGGCTCTGGAAACACCATATATTTT.

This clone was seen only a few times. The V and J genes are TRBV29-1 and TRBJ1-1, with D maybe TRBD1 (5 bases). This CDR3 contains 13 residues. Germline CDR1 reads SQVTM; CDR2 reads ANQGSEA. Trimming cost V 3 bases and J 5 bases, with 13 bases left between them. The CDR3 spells CSVEQGVSTEAFF. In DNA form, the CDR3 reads TGCAGCGTTGAGCAGGGAGTAAGTACTGAAGCTTTCTTT.

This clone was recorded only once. This chain's CDR3 is CASSPSAGGTGETQYF. DNA of the CDR3: TGTGCCAGCTCACCATCTGCGGGGGGAACTGGCGAGACCCAGTACTTC. The rearrangement links TRBV18 to TRBJ2-5; 8 bases line up with TRBD2. The CDR3 loop spans 16 amino acids. V dropped 2 bases and J dropped 5; count of bases not matched to a gene: 10. Germline V CDR1 and CDR2: KGHSH, LQKENI.